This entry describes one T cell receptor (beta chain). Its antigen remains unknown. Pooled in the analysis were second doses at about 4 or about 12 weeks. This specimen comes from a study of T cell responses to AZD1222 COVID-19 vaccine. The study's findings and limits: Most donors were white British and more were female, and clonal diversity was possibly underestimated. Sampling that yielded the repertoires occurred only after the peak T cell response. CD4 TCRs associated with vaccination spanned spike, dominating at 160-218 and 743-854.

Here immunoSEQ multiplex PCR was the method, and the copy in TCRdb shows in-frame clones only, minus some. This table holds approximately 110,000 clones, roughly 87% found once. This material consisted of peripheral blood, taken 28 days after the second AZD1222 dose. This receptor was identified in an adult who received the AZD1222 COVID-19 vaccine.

This CDR3 reads CASSASYEQYF. CDR3 nucleotides: TGTGCCAGCAGTGCTAGCTACGAGCAGTACTTC. This chain links TRBV6-2 or TRBV6-3 with TRBJ2-7; D is unclear. CDR1 and CDR2 from the germline V gene are MNHEY and SVGEGT. There are 11 residues in the CDR3. Trimming took off 5 bases at V and 3 bases at J, with 5 bases between the two ends.